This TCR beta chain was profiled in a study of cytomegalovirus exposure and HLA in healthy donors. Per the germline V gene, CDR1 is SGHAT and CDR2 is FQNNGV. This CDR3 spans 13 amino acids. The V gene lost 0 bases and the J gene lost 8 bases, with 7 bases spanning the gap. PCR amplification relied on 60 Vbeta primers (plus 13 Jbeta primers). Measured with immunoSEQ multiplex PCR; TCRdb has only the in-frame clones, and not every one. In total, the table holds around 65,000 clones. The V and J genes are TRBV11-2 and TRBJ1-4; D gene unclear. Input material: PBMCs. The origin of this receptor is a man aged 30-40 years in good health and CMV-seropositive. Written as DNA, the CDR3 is TGTGCCAGCAGCTTAGATCTGAGGGAAAAACTGTTTTTT. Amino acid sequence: CASSLDLREKLFF.